This T cell receptor (beta chain) was profiled in a study of regulatory T cells in long-lasting Graves disease. Study-level background: Persistent Graves' disease required over 5 years of antithyroid drugs and positive TSH receptor antibodies.

Time point reported: persistent/refractory GD, antithyroid drugs over 5 years with positive TRAb. From PBMCs, RNA was extracted and then used to make the TCR library. EDTA tubes received around 9.4 milliliters of collected peripheral blood. Researchers made TCR beta libraries by using iRepertoire HTBI primers and running Arm-PCR on CDR3 regions. TCRdb re-called the multiplex PCR reads with MiXCR, one entry per CDR3 protein. The table lists under 450,000 distinct CDR3 sequences, 20% to 30% of them singletons, with 26% in the top ten. The V and J ends lost 8 bases and 2 bases, in that order; junction bases with no gene match: 7. The CDR3 is 17 amino acids.

The sequence derives from a female donor with Graves disease. V is TRBV12-3 or TRBV12-4 and J is TRBJ2-2, with 14 bases identical to TRBD2. The material was peripheral blood mononuclear cells (PBMCs), obtained when the disease was refractory, from a patient treated with antithyroid drugs. The CDR3 protein is CASGGLAGGPNTGELFF. In nucleotides, the CDR3 is TGTGCCAGCGGAGGACTAGCGGGAGGTCCAAACACCGGGGAGCTGTTTTTT.